These 3 T cell receptor beta chains originate from one sample sequenced in a study of shared clonotypes between healthy human individuals. The data were produced by immunoSEQ multiplex PCR, yet TCRdb's version contains in-frame clones alone and is incomplete. The table lists roughly 2.5 million clones, 90% to 95% of them singletons. Sequenced sample: naive CD4+ T cells sorted from blood. Regarding subset: CD45RA+ positively selected. The receptors derive from a man younger than 35 in good health.

V and J are TRBV7-2 and TRBJ2-3, with 8 nucleotides matching TRBD2. V lost 1 base to trimming and J lost 0 bases; unmatched junction nucleotides: 3. The CDR3 sequence is 16 residues long. Germline assignment: CDR1 SGHTA and CDR2 FQGNSA. The CDR3 sequence is CASSLGTSPSTDTQYF. Here the CDR3 DNA reads TGTGCCAGCAGCTTAGGGACTAGCCCTAGCACAGATACGCAGTATTTT.

The gene calls are TRBV5-1 and TRBJ2-5; 8 bases are a match to TRBD2. Germline assignment: CDR1 SGHRS and CDR2 YFSETQ. The V gene end was trimmed by 0 bases and the J gene end by 4 bases; junction bases not matched to a gene: 2. The CDR3 is 14 residues long. The CDR3 DNA sequence: TGCGCCAGCAGCTTGGAAGCGGGAGTAGAGACCCAGTACTTC. Translating it yields CASSLEAGVETQYF.

The chain carries TRBV5-6 and TRBJ2-2; D is undetermined. The CDR3 extends over 14 amino acids. Germline V CDR1 and CDR2: SGHDT, YYEEEE. Trimming cost V 1 base and J 0 bases, with 4 bases left between them. The CDR3 DNA reads TGTGCCAGCAGCTTGCGAGCGAACACCGGGGAGCTGTTTTTT. Protein: CASSLRANTGELFF.